This TCR beta chain is from a study of blood T cell repertoires in COVID-19. Study overall: The United States, Italy and Spain supplied acute and convalescent COVID-19 samples. PBMCs, B-cell-depleted T cells, or T cells provided the cDNA or gDNA that made up the material.

Those enrolled in Seattle joined during active infection and were followed longitudinally afterward. Per the authors' pipeline: How many nucleated cells were present was estimated from reference gene primer amplification. Produced via immunoSEQ multiplex PCR; TCRdb's table is partial and in-frame only. The DNA was the basis for D and trimming; V, J and clone size are from that table. The table includes about 220,000 clones, 75% to 90% detected once. The germline V and J ends were trimmed by 5 bases and 4 bases, with 20 bases remaining between them. Germline V gene lookup returns CDR1 KGHSH and CDR2 LQKENI. The CDR3 sequence is 17 residues long.

The sample comprised peripheral blood. The TCR was taken from a woman between 65 and 79 years old with COVID-19, enrolled during active disease. This chain uses TRBV18 with TRBJ1-4, with D perhaps TRBD1 (5 bases). The CDR3: CASSATAPQALNEKLFF. The CDR3 DNA is TGTGCCAGCTCAGCGACAGCTCCACAAGCTCTTAATGAAAAACTGTTTTTT.